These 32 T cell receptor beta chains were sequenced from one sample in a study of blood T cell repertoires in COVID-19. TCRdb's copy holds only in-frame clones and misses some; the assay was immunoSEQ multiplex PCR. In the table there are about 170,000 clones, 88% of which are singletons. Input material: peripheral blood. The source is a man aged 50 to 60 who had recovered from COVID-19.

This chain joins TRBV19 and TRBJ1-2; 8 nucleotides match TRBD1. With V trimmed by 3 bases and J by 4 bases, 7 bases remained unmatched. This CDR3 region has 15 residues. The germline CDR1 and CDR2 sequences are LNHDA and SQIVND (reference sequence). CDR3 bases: TGTGCCAGTAGTATGGAACAGGGGGGAGCCTATGGCTACACCTTC. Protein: CASSMEQGGAYGYTF.

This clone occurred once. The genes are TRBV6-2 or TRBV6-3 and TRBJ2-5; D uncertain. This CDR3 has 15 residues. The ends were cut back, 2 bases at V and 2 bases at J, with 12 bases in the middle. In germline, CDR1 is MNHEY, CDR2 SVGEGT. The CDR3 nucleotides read TGTGCCAGCAGTTACCTTGGCATGCCTCAAGAGACCCAGTACTTC. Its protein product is CASSYLGMPQETQYF.

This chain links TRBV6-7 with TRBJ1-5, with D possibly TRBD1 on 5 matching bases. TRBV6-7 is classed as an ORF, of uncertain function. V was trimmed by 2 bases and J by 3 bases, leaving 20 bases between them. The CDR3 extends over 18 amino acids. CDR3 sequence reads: CASSYLLVRRVDNQPQHF. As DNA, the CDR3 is TGTGCCAGCAGTTACCTATTAGTACGCAGGGTAGACAATCAGCCCCAGCATTTT.

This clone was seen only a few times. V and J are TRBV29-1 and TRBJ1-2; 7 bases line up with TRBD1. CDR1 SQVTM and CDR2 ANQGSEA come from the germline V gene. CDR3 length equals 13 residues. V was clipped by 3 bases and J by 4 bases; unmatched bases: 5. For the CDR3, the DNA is TGCAGCGTTGAGGTGGACAGGACCTATGGCTACACCTTC. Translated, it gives CSVEVDRTYGYTF.

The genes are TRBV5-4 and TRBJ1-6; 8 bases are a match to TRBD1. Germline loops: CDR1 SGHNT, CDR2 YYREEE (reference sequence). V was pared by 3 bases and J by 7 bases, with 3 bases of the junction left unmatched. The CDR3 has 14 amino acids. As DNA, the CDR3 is TGTGCCAGCAGCTCCGGGACAGGAAATTCACCCCTCCACTTT. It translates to CASSSGTGNSPLHF. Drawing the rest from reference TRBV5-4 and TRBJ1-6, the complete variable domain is ETGVTQSPTHLIKTRGQQVTLRCSSQSGHNTVSWYQQALGQGPQFIFQYYREEENGRGNFPPRFSGLQFPNYSSELNVNALELDDSALYLCASSSGTGNSPLHFGNGTRLTVT.

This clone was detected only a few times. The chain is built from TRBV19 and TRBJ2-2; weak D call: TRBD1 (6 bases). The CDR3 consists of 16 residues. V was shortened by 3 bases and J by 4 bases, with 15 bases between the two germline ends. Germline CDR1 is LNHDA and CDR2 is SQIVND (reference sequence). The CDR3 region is CASSIMDSRFTGELFF. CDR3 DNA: TGTGCCAGTAGTATTATGGACAGCCGGTTCACCGGGGAGCTGTTTTTT.

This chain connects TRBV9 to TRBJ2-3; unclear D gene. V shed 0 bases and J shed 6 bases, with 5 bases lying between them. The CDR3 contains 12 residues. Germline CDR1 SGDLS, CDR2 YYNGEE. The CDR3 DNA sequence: TGTGCCAGCAGCGTAGCTGCGGATACGCAGTATTTT. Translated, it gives CASSVAADTQYF.

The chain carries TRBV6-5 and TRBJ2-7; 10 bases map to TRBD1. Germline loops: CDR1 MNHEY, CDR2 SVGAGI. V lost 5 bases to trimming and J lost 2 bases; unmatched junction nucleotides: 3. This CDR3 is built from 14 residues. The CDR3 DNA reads TGTGCCAGCAGTCAGGACAGGGGGGCCTACGAGCAGTACTTC. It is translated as CASSQDRGAYEQYF.

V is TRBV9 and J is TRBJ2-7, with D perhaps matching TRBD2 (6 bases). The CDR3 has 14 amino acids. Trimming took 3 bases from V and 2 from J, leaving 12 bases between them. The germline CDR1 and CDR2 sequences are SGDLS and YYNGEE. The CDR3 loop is CASSEGTYPYEQYF. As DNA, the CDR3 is TGTGCCAGCAGCGAGGGGACTTATCCCTACGAGCAGTACTTC.

The CDR3 nucleotides read TGTGCCAGCAGTTTCCGGGGAGTGGGCACCGGGGAGCTGTTTTTT. Amino acids: CASSFRGVGTGELFF. The rearrangement links TRBV27 to TRBJ2-2; TRBD2 is a possible D gene (5 bases). V lost 3 bases, J lost 4 bases, and 12 bases lay in between. The CDR3 is 15 amino acids. The germline V gene encodes CDR1 MNHEY and CDR2 SMNVEV (reference sequence).

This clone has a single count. The CDR3 here is CASSRGQQCNTEAFF. DNA for the CDR3: TGTGCCAGCAGTAGGGGACAGCAATGTAACACTGAAGCTTTCTTT. J is TRBJ1-1 and V is TRBV6-4, with 7 bases identical to TRBD1. This CDR3 is 15 amino acids long. The V and J ends lost 5 bases and 2 bases, in that order; junction bases with no gene match: 8. Germline CDR1 MRHNA, CDR2 SNTAGT.

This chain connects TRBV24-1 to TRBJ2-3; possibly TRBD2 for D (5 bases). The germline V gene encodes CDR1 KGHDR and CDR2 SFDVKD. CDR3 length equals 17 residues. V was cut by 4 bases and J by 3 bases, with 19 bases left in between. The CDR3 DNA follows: TGTGCCACCAGTGACTATCAGGCCGGGATTGGGACAGATACGCAGTATTTT. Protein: CATSDYQAGIGTDTQYF.

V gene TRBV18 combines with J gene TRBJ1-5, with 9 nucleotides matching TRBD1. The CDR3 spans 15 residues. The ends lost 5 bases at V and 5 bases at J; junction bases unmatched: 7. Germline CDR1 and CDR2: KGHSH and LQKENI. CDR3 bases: TGTGCCAGCTCAGCTCCGGGACAGGGATATCAGCCCCAGCATTTT. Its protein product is CASSAPGQGYQPQHF.

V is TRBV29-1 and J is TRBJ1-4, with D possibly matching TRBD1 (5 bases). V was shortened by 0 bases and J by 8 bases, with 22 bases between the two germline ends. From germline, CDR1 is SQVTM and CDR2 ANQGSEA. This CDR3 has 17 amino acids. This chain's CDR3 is CSVEEERQGPFREKLFF. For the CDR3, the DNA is TGCAGCGTTGAAGAGGAAAGGCAGGGTCCCTTTCGCGAAAAACTGTTTTTT.

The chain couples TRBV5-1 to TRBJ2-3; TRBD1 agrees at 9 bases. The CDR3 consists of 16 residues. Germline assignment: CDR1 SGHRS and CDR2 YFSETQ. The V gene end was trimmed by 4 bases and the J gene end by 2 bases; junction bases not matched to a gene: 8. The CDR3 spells CASSNRDRDLTDTQYF. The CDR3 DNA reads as TGCGCCAGCAGCAACCGGGACAGGGATCTCACAGATACGCAGTATTTT.

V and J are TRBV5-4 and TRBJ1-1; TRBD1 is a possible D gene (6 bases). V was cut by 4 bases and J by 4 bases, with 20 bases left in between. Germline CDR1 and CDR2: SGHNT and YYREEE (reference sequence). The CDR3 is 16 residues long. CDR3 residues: CASSTPTGPKGTEAFF. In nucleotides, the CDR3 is TGTGCCAGCAGCACCCCGACAGGCCCTAAGGGCACTGAAGCTTTCTTT.

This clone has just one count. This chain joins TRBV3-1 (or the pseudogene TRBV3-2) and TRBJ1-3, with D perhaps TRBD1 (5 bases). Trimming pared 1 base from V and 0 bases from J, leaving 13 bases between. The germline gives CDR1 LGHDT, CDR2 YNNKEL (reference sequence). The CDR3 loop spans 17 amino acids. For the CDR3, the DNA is TGTGCCAGCAGCCAAGCGGTCGCGGGGCTCTCTGGAAACACCATATATTTT. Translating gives CASSQAVAGLSGNTIYF.

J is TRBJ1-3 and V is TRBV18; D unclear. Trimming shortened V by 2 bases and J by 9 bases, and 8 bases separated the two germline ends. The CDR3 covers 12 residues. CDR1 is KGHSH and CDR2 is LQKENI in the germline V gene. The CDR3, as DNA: TGTGCCAGCTCACCAAAATCGGTCACCATATATTTT. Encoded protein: CASSPKSVTIYF.

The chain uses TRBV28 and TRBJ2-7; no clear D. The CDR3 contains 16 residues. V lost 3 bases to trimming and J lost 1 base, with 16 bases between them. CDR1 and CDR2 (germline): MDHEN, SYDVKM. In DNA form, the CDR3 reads TGTGCCAGCAGTTTCCACCTATCAACCTTATCCTACGAGCAGTACTTC. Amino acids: CASSFHLSTLSYEQYF.

As DNA, the CDR3 is TGTGCCAGCAGCTCGCAACAGACCTACCAAGAGACCCAGTACTTC. This gives the protein CASSSQQTYQETQYF. The rearrangement links TRBV7-6 to TRBJ2-5, with unresolved D. CDR1 is SGHVS and CDR2 is FNYEAQ in the germline V gene. The germline V and J ends were trimmed by 4 bases and 0 bases, with 12 bases remaining between them. This CDR3 region has 15 residues.

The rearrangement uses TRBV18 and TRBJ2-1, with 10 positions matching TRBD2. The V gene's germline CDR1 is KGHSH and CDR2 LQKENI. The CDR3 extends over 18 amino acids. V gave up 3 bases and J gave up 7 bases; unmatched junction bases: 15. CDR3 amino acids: CASSPSISGRTRENEQFF. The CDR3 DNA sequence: TGTGCCAGCTCACCCTCGATTAGCGGGAGGACGCGAGAGAATGAGCAGTTCTTC.

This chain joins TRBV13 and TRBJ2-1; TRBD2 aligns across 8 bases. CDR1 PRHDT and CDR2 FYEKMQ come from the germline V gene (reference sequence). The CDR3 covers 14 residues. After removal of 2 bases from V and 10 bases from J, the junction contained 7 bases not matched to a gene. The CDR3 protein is CASSLRREVREQFF. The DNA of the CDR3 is TGTGCCAGCAGCTTAAGGCGGGAGGTAAGGGAGCAGTTCTTC.

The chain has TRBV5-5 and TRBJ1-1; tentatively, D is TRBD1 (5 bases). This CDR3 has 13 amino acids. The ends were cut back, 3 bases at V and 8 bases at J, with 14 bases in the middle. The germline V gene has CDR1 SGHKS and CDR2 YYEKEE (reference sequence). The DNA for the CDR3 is TGTGCCAGCAGCTCCGACGGGGCGGGAGAAGCTTTCTTT. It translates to CASSSDGAGEAFF.

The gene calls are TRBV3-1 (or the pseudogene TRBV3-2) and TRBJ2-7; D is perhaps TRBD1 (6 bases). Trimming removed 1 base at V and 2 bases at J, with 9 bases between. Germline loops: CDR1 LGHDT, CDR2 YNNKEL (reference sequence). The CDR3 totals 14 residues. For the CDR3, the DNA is TGTGCCAGCAGCCAAGGCAGGGGCGCCTACGAGCAGTACTTC. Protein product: CASSQGRGAYEQYF.

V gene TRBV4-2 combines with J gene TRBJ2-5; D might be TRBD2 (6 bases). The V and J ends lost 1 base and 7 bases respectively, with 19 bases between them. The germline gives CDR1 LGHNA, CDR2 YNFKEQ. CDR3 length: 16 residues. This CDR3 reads CASSQGGGAAQGTQYF. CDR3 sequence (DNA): TGTGCCAGCAGCCAAGGTGGAGGGGCCGCCCAGGGGACCCAGTACTTC.

In DNA, the CDR3 is TGTGCCAGCAGCGACCTAGGACAGGGCGACTCTGGAAACACCATATATTTT. Residues: CASSDLGQGDSGNTIYF. The V call is TRBV9, the J call TRBJ1-3; 8 bases map to TRBD1. V trimming: 3 bases; J trimming: 0 bases; junction bases outside the gene matches: 8. The CDR3 consists of 17 residues. In germline, CDR1 is SGDLS, CDR2 YYNGEE.

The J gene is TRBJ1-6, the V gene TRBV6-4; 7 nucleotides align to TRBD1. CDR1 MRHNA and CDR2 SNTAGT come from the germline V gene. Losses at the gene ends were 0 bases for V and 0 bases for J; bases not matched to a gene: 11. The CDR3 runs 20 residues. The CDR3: CASSDSAGQEISSYNSPLHF. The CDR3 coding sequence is TGTGCCAGCAGTGACTCGGCCGGACAGGAGATAAGCTCCTATAATTCACCCCTCCACTTT.

CDR3 residues: CASSTGTEAFF. The DNA for the CDR3 is TGTGCCAGCAGTACAGGGACTGAAGCTTTCTTT. The gene calls are TRBV6-2 or TRBV6-3 and TRBJ1-1, with D possibly TRBD1 on 6 matching bases. CDR1 is MNHEY and CDR2 is SVGEGT in the germline V gene. This CDR3 spans 11 amino acids. The germline V and J ends were trimmed by 5 bases and 5 bases, with 6 bases remaining between them.

CDR3 DNA: TGCGCCAGCAGCTTGGGGAACAAAAAGCGAGGGTCAGAGACCCAGTACTTC. It translates to CASSLGNKKRGSETQYF. This chain links TRBV5-1 with TRBJ2-5; tentatively, D is TRBD2 (5 bases). The CDR3 covers 17 residues. Trimming removed 0 bases from V and 4 bases from J, with 19 bases in between. Germline V gives CDR1 SGHRS, CDR2 YFSETQ.

The CDR3 bases are TGTGCCAGTAGTACTCGGACAGGGCAACAAGAGACCCAGTACTTC. This sequence encodes CASSTRTGQQETQYF. The genes are TRBV19 and TRBJ2-5, with 8 bases aligning to TRBD1. The ends lost 4 bases at V and 2 bases at J; junction bases unmatched: 6. Germline values: CDR1 LNHDA, CDR2 SQIVND (reference sequence). The CDR3 is 15 residues long.

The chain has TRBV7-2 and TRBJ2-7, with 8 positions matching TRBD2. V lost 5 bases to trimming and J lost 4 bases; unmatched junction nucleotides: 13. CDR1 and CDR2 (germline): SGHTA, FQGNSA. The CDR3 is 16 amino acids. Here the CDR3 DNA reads TGTGCCAGCAGCCATATCGCCGGGACTAGTTCGTACGAGCAGTACTTC. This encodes CASSHIAGTSSYEQYF.

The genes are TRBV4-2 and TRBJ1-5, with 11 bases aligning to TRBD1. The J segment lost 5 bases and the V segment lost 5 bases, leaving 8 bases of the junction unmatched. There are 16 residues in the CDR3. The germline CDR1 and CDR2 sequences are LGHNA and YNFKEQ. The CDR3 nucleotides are TGTGCCAGCAGCGCGGACAGGGGGCGGCAAGATCAGCCCCAGCATTTT. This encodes CASSADRGRQDQPQHF.